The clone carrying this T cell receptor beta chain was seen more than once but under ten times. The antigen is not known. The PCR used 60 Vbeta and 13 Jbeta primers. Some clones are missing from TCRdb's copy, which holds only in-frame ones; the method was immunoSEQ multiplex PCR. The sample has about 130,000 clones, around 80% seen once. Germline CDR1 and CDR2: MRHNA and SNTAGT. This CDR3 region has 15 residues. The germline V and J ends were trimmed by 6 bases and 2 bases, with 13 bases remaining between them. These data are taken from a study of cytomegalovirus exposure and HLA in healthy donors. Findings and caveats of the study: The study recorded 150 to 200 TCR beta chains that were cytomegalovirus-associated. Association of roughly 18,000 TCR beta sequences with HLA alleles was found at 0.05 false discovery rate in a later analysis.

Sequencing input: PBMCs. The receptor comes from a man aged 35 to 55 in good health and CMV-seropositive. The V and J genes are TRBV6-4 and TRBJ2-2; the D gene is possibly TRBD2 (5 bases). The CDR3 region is CASSPQSGNTGELFF. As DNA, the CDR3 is TGTGCCAGCAGCCCACAGAGCGGCAACACCGGGGAGCTGTTTTTT.